This T cell receptor (beta chain) appears in the sequencing data of a study of T cells in Graves' hyperthyroidism and ophthalmopathy. The study, taken as a whole, reports: It was a median around 6 months before onset that the model predicted ophthalmopathy. A model of 13 V-J features distinguished ophthalmopathy from stable hyperthyroidism.

The ends were cut back, 2 bases at V and 0 bases at J, with 10 bases in the middle. This CDR3 is 15 amino acids long. Germline V CDR1 and CDR2: MGHRA, YSYEKL. Template material for amplifying TCR beta CDR3 regions consisted of RNA transcripts. HTBI primers drove first-round RT-PCR of the TCR CDR3. TCRdb analysed the multiplex PCR reads with MiXCR anew, one entry per CDR3 protein. Of some 600,000 distinct CDR3 sequences listed, roughly 13% are singletons. In this sample, this clonotype turned up many times. What it recognizes is unknown. The hyperthyroidism patients had all been newly diagnosed, and their disease duration was under 2 months. Their ages ranged from 18 to 65 years. Progressors' blood was drawn at hyperthyroidism diagnosis, before ophthalmopathy symptoms.

This receptor was obtained from a woman aged 25-40 years with Graves' hyperthyroidism that later progressed to Graves' ophthalmopathy. The source material was blood. The chain couples TRBV4-1 to TRBJ1-1, with D unclear. The CDR3 nucleotides read TGCGCCAGCAGCCAACCTACAGTCATGAACACTGAAGCTTTCTTT. Its translation is CASSQPTVMNTEAFF.